What follows are 6 T cell receptor beta chains derived from one specimen sequenced in a study of blood T cell repertoires in COVID-19. Method: immunoSEQ multiplex PCR; TCRdb's copy keeps in-frame clones and lacks some. Of 55,000 to 80,000 clones listed, about 74% are singletons. The specimen sequenced was peripheral blood. The receptors originated from an elderly woman with acute or convalescent COVID-19.

This clone was counted at least ten times. The gene calls are TRBV7-2 and TRBJ2-7; 7 nucleotides line up with TRBD1. J gave up 2 bases and V 1 base, and 11 bases lay outside the gene matches. CDR1 is SGHTA, CDR2 FQGNSA, per germline. This CDR3 has 17 residues. CDR3 DNA sequence: TGTGCCAGCAGCTTAGACCTTTGGACAGGTGTCCCCTACGAGCAGTACTTC. This encodes CASSLDLWTGVPYEQYF.

The chain combines TRBV15 with TRBJ2-3; 7 bases agree with TRBD2. The J segment lost 0 bases and the V segment lost 1 base, leaving 1 base of the junction unmatched. Per the germline V gene, CDR1 is LNHNV and CDR2 is YYDKDF (reference sequence). The CDR3 totals 15 residues. The CDR3 protein is CATSRGAGSTDTQYF. The CDR3 DNA reads as TGTGCCACCAGCAGAGGAGCGGGGAGCACAGATACGCAGTATTTT.

The V gene is TRBV28, the J gene TRBJ1-2; D is unclear. The CDR3 is 14 amino acids. The V and J ends lost 3 bases and 0 bases respectively, with 8 bases between them. Germline V gives CDR1 MDHEN, CDR2 SYDVKM. In DNA, the CDR3 is TGTGCCAGCAGTTTTTGGCAGACTAACTATGGCTACACCTTC. Residues: CASSFWQTNYGYTF.

The rearrangement uses TRBV5-6 and TRBJ2-7; the D is unclear. Germline V gives CDR1 SGHDT, CDR2 YYEEEE. This CDR3 is 15 amino acids long. V was cut by 1 base and J by 3 bases, with 14 bases left in between. The CDR3 bases are TGTGCCAGCAGCTTGTCACCGTCTATTCTCTACGAGCAGTACTTC. Translated: CASSLSPSILYEQYF.

The V call is TRBV19, the J call TRBJ1-3; 7 nucleotides match TRBD1. Germline V CDR1 and CDR2: LNHDA, SQIVND (reference sequence). The CDR3 is 14 residues long. Trimming removed 5 bases from V and 0 bases from J; junction bases left unmatched: 1. Here the CDR3 reads CASSDRASGNTIYF. CDR3 nucleotide sequence: TGTGCCAGTAGTGACAGGGCCTCTGGAAACACCATATATTTT.

DNA for the CDR3: TGTGCCAGCAGCAGTAGGGGGACACCTGAAGCTTTCTTT. Protein product: CASSSRGTPEAFF. This chain uses TRBV12-3 or TRBV12-4 with TRBJ1-1; D possibly corresponds to TRBD1 (6 bases). V was shortened by 6 bases and J by 6 bases, with 14 bases between the two germline ends. The CDR3 has 13 amino acids.